The rows below give T cell receptor beta chains drawn from one sample of a study of PD-1 blockade in classical Hodgkin lymphoma. The table came from immunoSEQ multiplex PCR; TCRdb's copy has only in-frame clones and leaves some out. This table has about 16,000 clones, 80% to 90% appearing once. Sequenced sample: peripheral blood mononuclear cells (PBMCs). These receptors came from a human donor with classical Hodgkin lymphoma. Each CDR3 is given with its conserved first and last residue. A D gene is named only where the DNA matches it firmly. Not every row has a clone size; where given, it reads once, few, many or a size class.

size,D,V,J,CDR3,DNA
NA,NA,TRBV25-1,TRBJ2-7,CASSPDYEQYF,TGTGCCAGCAGTCCAGACTACGAGCAGTACTTC
NA,TRBD2,TRBV29-1,TRBJ2-3,CSVTGTSGGTDTQYF,TGCAGCGTTACCGGGACTAGCGGGGGCACAGATACGCAGTATTTT
NA,NA,TRBV6-4,TRBJ2-3,CASSDRGTDTQYF,TGTGCCAGCAGTGACAGGGGCACAGATACGCAGTATTTT
medium-sized,NA,TRBV23-1,TRBJ2-7,CASSQSGYEQYF,TGCGCCAGCAGTCAATCGGGGTACGAGCAGTACTTC
NA,NA,TRBV6-5,TRBJ2-7,CASSYSRHGAYEQYF,TGTGCCAGCAGTTACTCGAGGCATGGGGCGTACGAGCAGTACTTC
NA,TRBD2,TRBV2,TRBJ2-1,CARAGLADNEQFF,TGTGCCAGAGCGGGACTAGCGGACAATGAGCAGTTCTTC
NA,NA,TRBV13,TRBJ2-7,CASSSQFRRVEQYF,TGTGCCAGCAGTTCCCAATTCCGCCGGGTCGAGCAGTACTTC
NA,NA,TRBV6-5,TRBJ1-1,CASIKSGGGAFF,TGTGCCAGCATTAAATCGGGGGGGGGAGCTTTCTTT
once,NA,TRBV6-5,TRBJ1-2,CASSIGAAGNGYTF,TGTGCCAGCAGTATCGGCGCAGCCGGGAATGGCTACACCTTC
NA,TRBD2,TRBV2,TRBJ2-2,CASSITSVLNTGELFF,TGTGCCAGCAGCATTACTAGCGTATTGAACACCGGGGAGCTGTTTTTT
NA,TRBD1,TRBV6-1,TRBJ2-7,CASRRDRGTYEQYF,TGTGCCAGCCGGAGGGACAGGGGAACCTACGAGCAGTACTTC
NA,NA,TRBV19,TRBJ2-1,CASSRGSSYNEQFF,TGTGCCAGTAGTAGAGGGAGCTCCTACAATGAGCAGTTCTTC
NA,NA,TRBV6-5,TRBJ1-3,CASQQGLSGNTIYF,TGTGCCAGCCAACAGGGACTCTCTGGAAACACCATATATTTT
medium-sized,TRBD1,TRBV28,TRBJ1-1,CASSFEGAQTEAFF,TGTGCCAGCAGTTTCGAGGGGGCACAGACTGAAGCTTTCTTT
NA,NA,TRBV2,TRBJ2-5,CASLQRVPEAQYF,TGTGCCAGCCTCCAGCGGGTCCCCGAGGCCCAGTACTTC
NA,TRBD1,TRBV6-4,TRBJ1-5,CASSDGTGPPYQPQHF,TGTGCCAGCAGTGACGGGACAGGCCCTCCTTATCAGCCCCAGCATTTT
NA,TRBD2,TRBV9,TRBJ2-3,CASSVAAGGLGDTQYF,TGTGCCAGCAGCGTAGCGGCGGGAGGGCTGGGAGATACGCAGTATTTT
once,NA,TRBV6-1,TRBJ2-3,CASSQPQGSQYF,TGTGCCAGCAGTCAACCGCAGGGTTCGCAGTATTTT
NA,NA,TRBV6-5,TRBJ1-1,CASSSQGQPEAFF,TGTGCCAGCAGTTCGCAGGGGCAGCCGGAAGCTTTCTTT
NA,TRBD2,TRBV7-8,TRBJ2-3,CASSPKAREGPYTQYF,TGTGCCAGCAGCCCAAAAGCCCGGGAGGGCCCGTATACGCAGTATTTT
once,NA,TRBV27,TRBJ2-2,CASSPTGLKELFF,TGTGCCAGCAGTCCAACAGGTTTGAAGGAGCTGTTTTTT
NA,TRBD2,TRBV5-8,TRBJ2-1,CASNIYGLAGYNEQFF,TGTGCCAGCAATATCTACGGACTAGCGGGATACAATGAGCAGTTCTTC
NA,NA,TRBV5-1,TRBJ1-6,CASSTFTGDNSPLHF,TGCGCCAGCAGCACCTTCACGGGCGATAATTCACCCCTCCACTTT
NA,NA,TRBV5-1,TRBJ1-3,CASSLGQSSGNTIYF,TGCGCCAGCAGCTTGGGCCAGAGCTCTGGAAACACCATATATTTT
NA,NA,TRBV28,TRBJ2-7,CASSFWRGEQYF,TGTGCCAGCAGTTTTTGGAGGGGCGAGCAGTACTTC
NA,NA,TRBV5-4,TRBJ2-7,CASSLGGIGSYEQYF,TGTGCCAGCAGCTTGGGGGGGATAGGCTCCTACGAGCAGTACTTC
NA,TRBD1,TRBV28,TRBJ1-5,CASTAGGARNQPQHF,TGTGCCAGCACCGCAGGGGGGGCGCGAAATCAGCCCCAGCATTTT
NA,TRBD2,TRBV23-1,TRBJ2-7,CASSQALSGTTYEQYF,TGCGCCAGCAGTCAAGCCCTTAGCGGGACAACCTACGAGCAGTACTTC
few,NA,TRBV7-3,TRBJ1-5,CASSLDGGQPQHF,TGTGCCAGCAGCTTGGACGGCGGCCAGCCCCAGCATTTT
NA,NA,TRBV13,TRBJ2-6,CASSLAGSGANVLTF,TGTGCCAGCAGCTTAGCAGGCTCTGGGGCCAACGTCCTGACTTTC
NA,TRBD1,TRBV7-8,TRBJ2-5,CASSVTGGAWETQYF,TGTGCCAGCAGCGTAACAGGGGGCGCCTGGGAGACCCAGTACTTC
NA,NA,TRBV7-8,TRBJ2-1,CASSLASASSSYNEQFF,TGTGCCAGCAGCTTAGCGTCAGCCTCTAGCTCCTACAATGAGCAGTTCTTC
NA,TRBD2,TRBV5-1,TRBJ2-5,CASSFPRGRASETQYF,TGCGCCAGCAGCTTCCCCCGCGGGAGGGCCTCAGAGACCCAGTACTTC
once,NA,TRBV13,TRBJ1-6,CASRQREYNSPLHF,TGTGCCAGCAGGCAACGAGAGTATAATTCACCCCTCCACTTT
NA,NA,TRBV7-3,TRBJ2-2,CASSLNTGELFF,TGTGCCAGCAGCTTAAACACCGGGGAGCTGTTTTTT
NA,TRBD2,TRBV7-8,TRBJ2-1,CASSLAVAGGANEQFF,TGTGCCAGCAGCTTAGCCGTAGCGGGAGGGGCAAATGAGCAGTTCTTC
NA,NA,TRBV5-6,TRBJ2-2,CASVYSGELFF,TGTGCCAGCGTATACAGCGGGGAGCTGTTTTTT
few,NA,TRBV5-4,TRBJ1-1,CASSSDGWSGTEAFF,TGTGCCAGCAGCTCTGACGGGTGGTCGGGCACTGAAGCTTTCTTT
NA,TRBD1,TRBV2,TRBJ2-2,CASSGQGTELFF,TGTGCCAGCAGTGGACAGGGGACGGAGCTGTTTTTT
NA,NA,TRBV5-1,TRBJ2-4,CASSLELATKNIQYF,TGCGCCAGCAGCTTGGAACTAGCTACCAAAAACATTCAGTACTTC
NA,TRBD1,TRBV6-1,TRBJ1-3,CASSRDRVVGNTIYF,TGTGCCAGCAGCCGGGACAGGGTCGTTGGAAACACCATATATTTT
NA,NA,TRBV6-4,TRBJ2-3,CASSAGTSTDTQYF,TGTGCCAGCAGTGCCGGGACTAGCACAGATACGCAGTATTTT
NA,NA,TRBV15,TRBJ1-4,CATSRADRKGEKLFF,TGTGCCACCAGCAGAGCCGACAGAAAAGGAGAAAAACTGTTTTTT
NA,NA,TRBV19,TRBJ2-3,CASQDSLTDTQYF,TGTGCCAGCCAGGACAGCTTAACAGATACGCAGTATTTT
NA,NA,TRBV25-1,TRBJ2-7,CASSEWTGPDEQYF,TGTGCCAGCAGTGAATGGACCGGCCCCGACGAGCAGTACTTC
few,NA,TRBV19,TRBJ1-2,CASRQEGRRGYTF,TGTGCCAGTAGGCAGGAGGGGAGGAGAGGCTACACCTTC
NA,NA,TRBV6-5,TRBJ1-1,CASSYSGGGGTEAFF,TGTGCCAGCAGTTACTCGGGGGGTGGGGGCACTGAAGCTTTCTTT
NA,NA,TRBV30,TRBJ1-5,CAWSAWVRSTEQSAQHF,TGTGCCTGGAGTGCATGGGTCCGCTCAACGGAGCAATCAGCCCAGCATTTT
NA,NA,TRBV16,TRBJ1-5,CASRARGSNQPQHF,TGTGCCAGCAGGGCGCGGGGCAGCAATCAGCCCCAGCATTTT
NA,NA,TRBV21-1,TRBJ2-3,CASSKVDGSTDTQYF,TGTGCCAGCAGCAAAGTTGACGGGAGTACAGATACGCAGTATTTT
once,NA,TRBV19,TRBJ1-2,CASSLDRNYGYTF,TGTGCCAGTAGCCTGGACCGTAACTATGGCTACACCTTC
NA,TRBD2,TRBV9,TRBJ2-7,CASNRASGSDEQYF,TGTGCCAGCAATCGGGCTAGCGGGAGTGACGAGCAGTACTTC
NA,NA,TRBV11-3,TRBJ2-7,CASSLYGQSYEQYF,TGTGCCAGCAGCTTATACGGACAGTCCTACGAGCAGTACTTC
NA,NA,TRBV7-3,TRBJ2-6,CASSLVGTLSGANVLTF,TGTGCCAGCAGTCTAGTTGGGACTCTCTCTGGGGCCAACGTCCTGACTTTC
NA,NA,TRBV4-1,TRBJ2-6,CASRGAGANVLTF,TGCGCCAGCAGAGGGGCTGGGGCCAACGTCCTGACTTTC